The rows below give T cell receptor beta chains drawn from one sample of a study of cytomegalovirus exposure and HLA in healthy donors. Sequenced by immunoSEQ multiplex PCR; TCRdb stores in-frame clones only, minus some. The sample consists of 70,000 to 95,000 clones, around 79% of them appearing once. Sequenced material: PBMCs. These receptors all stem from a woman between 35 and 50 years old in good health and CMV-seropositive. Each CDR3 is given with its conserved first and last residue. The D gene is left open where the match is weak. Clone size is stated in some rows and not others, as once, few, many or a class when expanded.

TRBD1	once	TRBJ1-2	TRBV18	CASSPGATGNGYTF	TGTGCCAGCTCACCAGGAGCGACAGGGAATGGCTACACCTTC
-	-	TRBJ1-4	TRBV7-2	CASTPLTGEKLFF	TGTGCCAGCACCCCGCTGACAGGAGAAAAACTGTTTTTT
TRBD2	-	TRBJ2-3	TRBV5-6	CASSGTSGGDSTDTQYF	TGTGCCAGCAGCGGAACTAGCGGAGGGGATAGCACAGATACGCAGTATTTT
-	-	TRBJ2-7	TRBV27	CASSSQALSEQYF	TGTGCCAGCAGTTCACAGGCCTTGTCCGAGCAGTACTTC
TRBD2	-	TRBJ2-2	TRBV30	CAWSGLAGPTGELFF	TGTGCCTGGAGTGGGTTAGCGGGACCTACCGGGGAGCTGTTTTTT
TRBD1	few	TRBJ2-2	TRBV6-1	CASSAGQPNTGELFF	TGTGCCAGCAGTGCGGGACAGCCGAACACCGGGGAGCTGTTTTTT
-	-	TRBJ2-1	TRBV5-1	CASSLVVASYNEQFF	TGCGCCAGCAGCTTGGTTGTGGCCTCCTACAATGAGCAGTTCTTC
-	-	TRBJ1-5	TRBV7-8	CASSPRSILGADQPQHF	TGTGCCAGCAGCCCGCGCTCAATTCTAGGGGCCGATCAGCCCCAGCATTTT
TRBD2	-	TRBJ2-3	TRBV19	CASSKKRGGYTDTQYF	TGTGCCAGTAGCAAAAAGCGGGGGGGATACACAGATACGCAGTATTTT
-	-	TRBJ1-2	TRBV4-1	CASSQDWPGDYGYTF	TGCGCCAGCAGCCAAGATTGGCCAGGGGACTATGGCTACACCTTC
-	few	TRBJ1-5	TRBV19	CASSPSGQPQHF	TGTGCCAGTAGCCCCTCAGGTCAGCCCCAGCATTTT
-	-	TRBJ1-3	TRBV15	CATSLLGNTIYF	TGTGCCACCAGCCTTTTGGGAAACACCATATATTTT
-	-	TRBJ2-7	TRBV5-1	CASSPISDFSYEQYF	TGCGCCAGCAGCCCAATCTCAGATTTTTCCTACGAGCAGTACTTC
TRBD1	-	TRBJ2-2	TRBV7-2	CASRGPGQGSGELFF	TGTGCCAGCAGGGGACCGGGACAGGGGTCCGGGGAGCTGTTTTTT
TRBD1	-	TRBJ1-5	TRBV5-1	CASSFGTGKWPQHF	TGCGCCAGCAGCTTTGGGACAGGGAAGTGGCCCCAGCATTTT
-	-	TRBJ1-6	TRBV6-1	CASSIQQGYNSPLHF	TGTGCCAGCAGTATCCAACAGGGCTATAATTCACCCCTCCACTTT
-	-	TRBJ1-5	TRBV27	CASSLRGNQPQHF	TGTGCCAGCAGTTTACGGGGGAATCAGCCCCAGCATTTT
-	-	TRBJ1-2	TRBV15	CATSRDFRGVYGYTF	TGTGCCACCAGCAGAGATTTTCGGGGAGTATATGGCTACACCTTC
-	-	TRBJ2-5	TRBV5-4	CASSLAAGLQQETQYF	TGTGCCAGCAGCCTGGCCGCGGGCCTGCAACAAGAGACCCAGTACTTC
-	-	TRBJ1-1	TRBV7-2	CASSSLGGTEAFF	TGTGCCAGCAGCTCGTTGGGGGGGACTGAAGCTTTCTTT
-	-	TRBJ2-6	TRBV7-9	CASSLQGRGPGANVLTF	TGTGCCAGCAGCTTACAGGGAAGGGGCCCTGGGGCCAACGTCCTGACTTTC
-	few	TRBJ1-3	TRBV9	CASSVNPPGAGNTIYF	TGTGCCAGCAGCGTAAACCCCCCAGGGGCTGGAAACACCATATATTTT
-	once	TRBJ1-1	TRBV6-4	CASKAAGHTEAFF	TGTGCCAGCAAGGCAGCTGGGCACACTGAAGCTTTCTTT
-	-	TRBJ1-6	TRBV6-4	CASSDPSLGGNHSPLHF	TGTGCCAGCAGTGACCCAAGCCTGGGGGGTAATCATTCACCCCTCCACTTT
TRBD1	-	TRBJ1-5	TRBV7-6	CASSPTGYNQPQHF	TGTGCCAGCAGCCCGACAGGGTACAATCAGCCCCAGCATTTT
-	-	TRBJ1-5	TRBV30	CAWSVHGPYQPQHF	TGTGCCTGGAGTGTACATGGCCCCTATCAGCCCCAGCATTTT
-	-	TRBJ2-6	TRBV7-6	CASSSLGHTAGANVLTF	TGTGCCAGCAGCTCCCTCGGACACACGGCTGGGGCCAACGTCCTGACTTTC
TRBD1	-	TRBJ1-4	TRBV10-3	CAISEFAGGNEKLFF	TGTGCCATCAGTGAGTTCGCAGGGGGAAATGAAAAACTGTTTTTT
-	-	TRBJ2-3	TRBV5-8	CASSFHEIGTDTQYF	TGTGCCAGCAGCTTTCATGAGATCGGTACAGATACGCAGTATTTT
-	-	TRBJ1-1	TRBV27	CASPTPEGDTEAFF	TGTGCCAGCCCTACCCCCGAGGGGGACACTGAAGCTTTCTTT
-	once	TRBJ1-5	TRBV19	CASSILYPGDQPQHF	TGTGCCAGTAGTATTTTGTACCCAGGGGATCAGCCCCAGCATTTT
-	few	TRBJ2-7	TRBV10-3	CAISSGYEQYF	TGTGCCATCAGTTCGGGTTACGAGCAGTACTTC
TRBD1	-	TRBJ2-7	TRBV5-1	CASSSPGTGGFSYEQYF	TGCGCCAGCAGCTCCCCCGGGACAGGGGGCTTCTCCTACGAGCAGTACTTC
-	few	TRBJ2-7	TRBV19	CASSTHRASYYEQYF	TGTGCCAGTAGTACTCACAGGGCCTCTTACTACGAGCAGTACTTC
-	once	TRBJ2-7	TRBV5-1	CASSLDGYYEQYF	TGCGCCAGCAGCTTGGACGGTTACTACGAGCAGTACTTC
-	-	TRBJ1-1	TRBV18	CASSPLSRDTEAFF	TGTGCCAGCTCACCCCTCTCCCGGGACACTGAAGCTTTCTTT
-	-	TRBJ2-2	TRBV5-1	CASSGTVQGSNTGELFF	TGCGCCAGCAGCGGCACGGTACAGGGATCGAACACCGGGGAGCTGTTTTTT
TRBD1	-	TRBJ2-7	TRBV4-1	CASSQDTGGASREQYF	TGCGCCAGCAGCCAAGACACAGGGGGCGCAAGTCGGGAGCAGTACTTC
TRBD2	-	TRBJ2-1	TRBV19	CASSRGLAGRVEQFF	TGTGCCAGTAGTAGGGGACTAGCGGGACGGGTTGAGCAGTTCTTC
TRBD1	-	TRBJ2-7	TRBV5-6	CASSRGTGFENYEQYF	TGTGCCAGCAGCCGCGGGACAGGGTTTGAAAATTACGAGCAGTACTTC
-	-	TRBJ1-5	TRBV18	CASSPGSSSNQPQHF	TGTGCCAGCTCACCGGGCAGTTCTAGCAATCAGCCCCAGCATTTT
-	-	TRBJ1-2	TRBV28	CASSSLNYGYTF	TGTGCCAGCAGTTCACTGAACTATGGCTACACCTTC
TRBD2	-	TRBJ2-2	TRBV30	CAWGGVERGTNTGELFF	TGTGCCTGGGGCGGGGTGGAGCGGGGGACGAACACCGGGGAGCTGTTTTTT
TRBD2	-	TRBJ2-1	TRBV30	CAWSVPAGGYNEQFF	TGTGCCTGGAGTGTACCAGCGGGAGGGTACAATGAGCAGTTCTTC
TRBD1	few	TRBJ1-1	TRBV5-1	CASSLAGTGLNTEAFF	TGCGCCAGCAGCTTGGCGGGGACAGGGCTTAACACTGAAGCTTTCTTT